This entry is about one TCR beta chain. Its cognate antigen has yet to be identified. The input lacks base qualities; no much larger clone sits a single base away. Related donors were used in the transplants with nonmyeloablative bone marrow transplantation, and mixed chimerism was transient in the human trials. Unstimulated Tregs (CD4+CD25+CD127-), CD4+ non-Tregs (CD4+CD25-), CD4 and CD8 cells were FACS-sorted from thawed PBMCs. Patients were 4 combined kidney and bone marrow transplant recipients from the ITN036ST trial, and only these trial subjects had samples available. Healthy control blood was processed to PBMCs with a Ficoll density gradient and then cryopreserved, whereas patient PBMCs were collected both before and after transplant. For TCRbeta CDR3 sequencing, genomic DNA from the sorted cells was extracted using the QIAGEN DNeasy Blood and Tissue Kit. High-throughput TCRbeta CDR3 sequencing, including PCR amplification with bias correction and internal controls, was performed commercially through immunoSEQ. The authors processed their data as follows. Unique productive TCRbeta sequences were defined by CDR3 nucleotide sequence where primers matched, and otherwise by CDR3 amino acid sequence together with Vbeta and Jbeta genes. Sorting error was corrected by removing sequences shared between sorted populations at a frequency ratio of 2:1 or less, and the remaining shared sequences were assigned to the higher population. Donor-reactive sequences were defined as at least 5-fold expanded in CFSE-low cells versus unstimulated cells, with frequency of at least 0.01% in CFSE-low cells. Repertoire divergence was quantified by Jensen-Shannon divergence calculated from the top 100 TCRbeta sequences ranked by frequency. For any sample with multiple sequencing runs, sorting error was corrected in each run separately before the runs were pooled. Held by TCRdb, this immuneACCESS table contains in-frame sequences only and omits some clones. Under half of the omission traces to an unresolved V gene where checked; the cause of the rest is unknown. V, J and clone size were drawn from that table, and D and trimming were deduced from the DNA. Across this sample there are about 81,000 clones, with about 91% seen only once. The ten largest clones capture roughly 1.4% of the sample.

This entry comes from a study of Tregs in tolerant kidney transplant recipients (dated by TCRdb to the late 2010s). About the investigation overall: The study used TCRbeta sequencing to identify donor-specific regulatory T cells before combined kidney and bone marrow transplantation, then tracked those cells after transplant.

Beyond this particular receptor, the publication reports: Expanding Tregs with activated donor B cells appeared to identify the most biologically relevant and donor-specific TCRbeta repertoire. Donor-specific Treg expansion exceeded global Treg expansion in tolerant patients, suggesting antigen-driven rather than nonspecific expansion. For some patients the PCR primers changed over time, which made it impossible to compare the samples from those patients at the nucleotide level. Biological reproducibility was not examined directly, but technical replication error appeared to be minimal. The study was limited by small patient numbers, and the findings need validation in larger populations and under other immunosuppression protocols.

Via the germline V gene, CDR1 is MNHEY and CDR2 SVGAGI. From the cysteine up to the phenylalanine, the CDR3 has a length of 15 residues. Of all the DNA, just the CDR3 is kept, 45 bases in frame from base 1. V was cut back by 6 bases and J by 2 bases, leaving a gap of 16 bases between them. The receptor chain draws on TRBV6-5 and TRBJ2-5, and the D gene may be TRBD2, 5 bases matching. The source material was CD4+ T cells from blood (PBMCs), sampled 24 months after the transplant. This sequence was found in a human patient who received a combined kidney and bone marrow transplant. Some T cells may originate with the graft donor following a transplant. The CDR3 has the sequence CASRPSPGSQETQYF. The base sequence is TGTGCCAGCAGGCCGTCCCCGGGAAGTCAAGAGACCCAGTACTTC.